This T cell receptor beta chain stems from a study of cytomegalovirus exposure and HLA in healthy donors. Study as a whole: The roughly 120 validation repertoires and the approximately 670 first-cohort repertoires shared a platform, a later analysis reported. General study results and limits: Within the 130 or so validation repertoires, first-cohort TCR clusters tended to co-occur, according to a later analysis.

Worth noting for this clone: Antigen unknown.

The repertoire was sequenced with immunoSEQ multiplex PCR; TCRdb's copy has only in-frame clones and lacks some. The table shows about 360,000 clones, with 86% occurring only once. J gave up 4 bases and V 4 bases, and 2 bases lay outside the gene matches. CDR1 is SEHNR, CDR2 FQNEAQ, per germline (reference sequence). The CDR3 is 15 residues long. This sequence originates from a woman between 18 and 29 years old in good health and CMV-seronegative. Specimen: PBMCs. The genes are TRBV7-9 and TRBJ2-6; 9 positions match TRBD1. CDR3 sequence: CASSYRGPGANVLTF. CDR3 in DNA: TGTGCCAGCAGCTACAGGGGGCCCGGGGCCAACGTCCTGACTTTC.